The entry that follows covers one T cell receptor (beta chain) sequence. The CDR3 consists of 13 residues. Germline loops: CDR1 MNHEY, CDR2 SMNVEV (reference sequence). The V end was cut by 6 bases, the J end by 4 bases, with 13 bases between. This record comes from a study of blood T cell repertoires in COVID-19. As for the study in general: The United States, Italy and Spain were the sources of the acute and convalescent COVID-19 samples. Sample material is recorded as cDNA or gDNA derived from T cells, B-cell-depleted T cells, or PBMCs.

In the original analysis: Amplification with reference gene primers provided the estimates of nucleated cell counts. The repertoire was sequenced with immunoSEQ multiplex PCR; TCRdb's copy has only in-frame clones and lacks some. That table is the source of V, J and clone size, and D and trimming were worked out from the DNA. The sample lists under 50,000 clones; 85% to 90% were seen once. Sequenced: peripheral blood. V gene TRBV27 combines with J gene TRBJ2-7; D not resolved. The receptor was derived from a man over 45 with active COVID-19. The CDR3 bases are TGTGCCAGCAGCCCATCGGTCTGGTACGAGCAGTACTTC. Translating it yields CASSPSVWYEQYF.